The source of this TCR beta chain is a study of patients and donors after allogeneic stem cell transplantation. This CDR3 is 16 amino acids long. Germline-derived CDR1 and CDR2 are LGHDT and YNNKEL (reference sequence). V trimming: 4 bases; J trimming: 3 bases; junction bases outside the gene matches: 9. TCRdb re-called the RT-PCR reads through MiXCR, storing one row per CDR3 protein. The sample has about 160,000 distinct CDR3 sequences; about a quarter are singletons. The TCR was taken from a human donor who was either an allogeneic HSCT recipient or a stem cell or donor lymphocyte infusion donor (not recorded which). It is not recorded whose cells these are; they may come from a transplant donor. Sequencing was carried out using blood, either unsorted or a sorted T cell fraction (not recorded which). The V and J genes are TRBV3-1 and TRBJ2-1, with 7 bases lining up with TRBD1. CDR3 DNA sequence: TGTGCCAGCAGCCCTTTCGGACAGGTGATCTACAATGAGCAGTTCTTC. This encodes CASSPFGQVIYNEQFF.